This T cell receptor (beta chain) was sequenced during a study of blood T cells in healthy people across ages. Study outcomes and limitations: TCR beta diversity, measured per million T cells, fell in a roughly linear way with age.

The CDR3 totals 15 residues. J gave up 2 bases and V 7 bases, and 8 bases lay outside the gene matches. Looked up from germline, CDR1 is SGHTA and CDR2 is FQGNSA. A second PCR, run for roughly 7 to 11 cycles, used a sample-barcoded 5' primer plus a J-beta primer mix. Every cDNA was tagged by a template-switch adaptor with 12 random nucleotides. TCRdb reanalysed the 5' RACE reads using MiXCR and keeps one entry per CDR3 protein. This table has around 940,000 distinct CDR3 sequences, 51% appearing once. This clonotype was detected ten times or more. Its matching antigen is unknown. The sequencing input was blood. This TCR derives from a woman in her fifties or sixties in good health. J is TRBJ2-7 and V is TRBV7-2, with 10 bases fitting TRBD2. The CDR3 sequence: CASKSGLAETYEQYF. In DNA, the CDR3 is TGTGCCAGCAAGTCCGGACTAGCGGAGACCTACGAGCAGTACTTC.